This T cell receptor beta chain stems from a study of shared clonotypes between healthy human individuals. The repertoire was sequenced with immunoSEQ multiplex PCR; TCRdb's copy has only in-frame clones and lacks some. This table holds some 2,000,000 clones, around 95% found once. Details on this clone: What it recognizes is unknown.

Whole-study results and caveats: Memory subsets generally showed smaller estimated richness than naive subsets did.

The germline gives CDR1 MNHEY, CDR2 SVGAGI. V dropped 9 bases and J dropped 1 base, with 14 bases sitting between them. The CDR3 sequence is 14 residues long. The sequenced sample was naive CD4+ T cells sorted from blood. Stated subset: CD45RA+ positively selected. The sequence was obtained from a man aged 18 to 29 in good health. This rearrangement joins TRBV6-5 to TRBJ2-3; D possibly matches TRBD1 or TRBD2 (5 bases each). The CDR3 loop reads CASSRGVGTDTQYF. CDR3 nucleotide sequence: TGTGCCAGTTCTAGGGGAGTCGGCACAGATACGCAGTATTTT.